This T cell receptor beta chain was sequenced for a study of T cell responses to AZD1222 COVID-19 vaccine. Study findings and constraints: The donor group comprised mostly white British people and more females; the analysis possibly underestimated clonal diversity. All repertoire sampling was performed exclusively after the peak T cell response. Recipients of AZD1222 seropositive at baseline numbered only 6 or 7.

Germline V gives CDR1 MGHRA, CDR2 YSYEKL. Trimming stripped 6 bases from V and 0 bases from J, with 12 bases between. The CDR3 is 15 amino acids. As concerns this clone: The antigen remains undetermined.

Repertoires were generated with immunoSEQ multiplex PCR, while TCRdb's copy carries only in-frame clones and drops some. Here the sample spans 130,000 to 150,000 clones, around nine tenths being singletons. The receptor was isolated from an adult in good health. This rearrangement joins TRBV4-1 to TRBJ2-1, with D hard to call. This material consisted of peripheral blood, taken on day 0 of AZD1222 vaccination. The CDR3 DNA follows: TGCGCCAGCAGACCGTCCCGCCTCTCCTACAATGAGCAGTTCTTC. Amino acids: CASRPSRLSYNEQFF.